The clone carrying this T cell receptor beta chain was observed a handful of times. Employing constant-segment primers, 5'RACE generated TCR alpha and TCR beta cDNA libraries bearing sample barcodes and UMIs. TCRdb recomputed calls from the 5' RACE reads with MiXCR, one row per CDR3 protein. Here the sample spans about 340,000 distinct CDR3 sequences, over 20% being singletons. The data are from a study of T-cell memory formation after mild COVID-19. Overall study: TCR clusters were mostly donor specific.

The specimen sequenced was PBMCs or a T cell subset sorted from them (not recorded which). The TCR sequence derives from an adult woman who had mild COVID-19 (a few samples of this study predate the infection). Cell type and time point are not known.

The CDR3 here is CSATGVQGSYEQYF. The CDR3 DNA sequence: TGCAGTGCTACCGGGGTACAGGGGTCCTACGAGCAGTACTTC. The chain joins TRBV20-1 to TRBJ2-7, with 7 bases lining up with TRBD1. The length of the CDR3 is 14 residues. Unmatched junction bases numbered 7, after V lost 4 bases and J lost 1 base. Germline V lookup: CDR1 DFQATT, CDR2 SNEGSKA (reference sequence).